Listed here are 10 T cell receptor beta chains from one sample, sequenced in a study of T cells in Graves' hyperthyroidism and ophthalmopathy. RNA transcripts served as the template for amplifying TCR beta CDR3 regions. The TCR CDR3 was amplified in a first-round RT-PCR using the HTBI primer set. TCRdb re-analysed the multiplex PCR reads in MiXCR, keeping a single row per CDR3 protein. The sample has some 560,000 distinct CDR3 sequences, 11% to 15% seen once. The sample taken for sequencing was blood. These receptors came from a middle-aged woman with Graves' hyperthyroidism.

This chain links TRBV19 with TRBJ2-7; 7 positions agree with TRBD1. Germline loops: CDR1 LNHDA, CDR2 SQIVND (reference sequence). Trimming took 5 bases from V and 0 from J; bases not matched to a gene: 7. The CDR3 is made up of 15 amino acids. The CDR3 sequence: CASSLKWDSSYEQYF. CDR3 nucleotide sequence: TGTGCCAGTAGTCTCAAGTGGGACAGCTCCTACGAGCAGTACTTC.

This clonotype has ten or more counts. The V gene is TRBV10-1, the J gene TRBJ2-7, with a weak D call TRBD2 (6 bases). Looked up from germline, CDR1 is WNHNN and CDR2 is SYGVQD (reference sequence). This CDR3 comprises 14 residues. Trimming left V 9 bases short and J 7 bases short, with 22 bases between. This chain's CDR3 is CARVSGRGSLEQYF. CDR3 DNA sequence: TGCGCCAGGGTATCGGGACGGGGGTCTCTTGAGCAGTACTTC.

This clonotype was counted ten times or more. V and J are TRBV7-8 and TRBJ2-7; no clear D. Deletions cut 0 bases from V and 6 bases from J, with 12 bases between. The CDR3 length is 14 residues. The germline gives CDR1 SGHVS, CDR2 FQNEAQ. Written as DNA, the CDR3 is TGTGCCAGCAGCTTAGCGCTAACGGAAAGCGAGCAGTACTTC. It specifies CASSLALTESEQYF.

The chain carries TRBV7-3 and TRBJ2-2; the match to TRBD1 covers 8 bases. After removal of 8 bases from V and 3 bases from J, the junction contained 5 bases not matched to a gene. In germline, CDR1 is SGHTA, CDR2 FQGTGA. The CDR3 totals 14 residues. In nucleotides, the CDR3 is TGTGCCAGCCGACAGGGGTTCGACACCGGGGAGCTGTTTTTT. It encodes CASRQGFDTGELFF. The full variable domain, its missing parts supplied by reference TRBV7-3 and TRBJ2-2, is GAGVSQTPSNKVTEKGKYVELRCDPISGHTALYWYRQSLGQGPEFLIYFQGTGAADDSGLPNDRFFAVRPEGSVSTLKIQRTERGDSAVYLCASRQGFDTGELFFGEGSRLTVL.

In this sample, this clonotype turned up a few times. The chain uses TRBV5-1 and TRBJ2-1, with 7 bases identical to TRBD1. Germline V gene lookup returns CDR1 SGHRS and CDR2 YFSETQ. J was trimmed by 7 bases and V by 0 bases; bases with no gene match: 10. This CDR3 is built from 16 residues. Here the CDR3 reads CASSLEPGTVRNEQFF. The CDR3 DNA reads as TGCGCCAGCAGCTTGGAGCCCGGGACAGTACGGAATGAGCAGTTCTTC.

This clonotype was detected ten times or more. The rearrangement joins TRBV7-3 to TRBJ2-3; 7 bases are shared with TRBD2. V dropped 2 bases and J dropped 3; count of bases not matched to a gene: 2. CDR3 length: 14 residues. From germline, CDR1 is SGHTA and CDR2 FQGTGA. The CDR3 DNA reads as TGTGCCAGCAGCTTAGCGGGAGCAACAGATACGCAGTATTTT. It is translated as CASSLAGATDTQYF.

The rearrangement joins TRBV7-9 to TRBJ2-3, with 11 nucleotides matching TRBD2. Trimming at V came to 3 bases and at J to 3 bases, leaving 8 bases not matched to a gene. CDR3 length: 17 residues. In germline, CDR1 is SEHNR, CDR2 FQNEAQ (reference sequence). The CDR3 is CASSLISGRAGTDTQYF. For the CDR3, the DNA is TGTGCCAGCAGCTTGATTAGCGGGAGGGCCGGGACAGATACGCAGTATTTT.

In this sample, this clonotype turned up many times. This sequence joins TRBV20-1 and TRBJ2-7; the match to TRBD1 covers 10 bases. The CDR3 has 18 residues. The germline V gene has CDR1 DFQATT and CDR2 SNEGSKA (reference sequence). With 2 bases clipped from V and 1 base from J, the junction kept 14 bases outside the gene matches. The CDR3 DNA follows: TGCAGTGCTAGAAAGGGACAGGGGTCCCATCGTAAATCCTACGAGCAGTACTTC. It encodes CSARKGQGSHRKSYEQYF.

This clonotype came up many times. The chain couples TRBV20-1 to TRBJ1-5, with D unclear. The V gene lost 1 base and the J gene lost 4 bases, with 20 bases spanning the gap. Germline assignment: CDR1 DFQATT and CDR2 SNEGSKA (reference sequence). This CDR3 contains 17 residues. Here the CDR3 DNA reads TGCAGTGCTAGAGGCCGCACCGTGGTAGTGACTAATCAGCCCCAGCATTTT. This encodes CSARGRTVVVTNQPQHF.

This clonotype was counted at least ten times. The chain employs TRBV6-2 or TRBV6-3 and TRBJ2-2; D is uncertain. Germline loops: CDR1 MNHEY, CDR2 SVGEGT. The CDR3 loop spans 15 amino acids. Trimming took 3 bases from V and 9 from J, leaving 17 bases between them. CDR3 DNA sequence: TGTGCCAGCAGTTATTTAAGTCAGCCTGTCTGGGAGCTGTTTTTT. Its translation is CASSYLSQPVWELFF.